A selection of T cell receptor beta chains follows, all from one sample in a study of tumor and adjacent non-tumor tissue in lung cancer. TCRdb passed the multiplex PCR reads through MiXCR, listing each CDR3 protein once. The top ten clones hold about 17% of a sample with about 93,000 distinct CDR3 sequences, 65% to 75% of them seen once. The material sequenced was lung tumor tissue. The receptor source for this set is a man between 60 and 75 years old with non-small cell lung cancer. CDR3s include the opening cysteine and the closing phenylalanine or tryptophan. D genes are given only for firm matches. A row's size may be missing; if present it is once, few, many or a size class.

>TRBJ2-3|TRBV4-1|TRBD1|.
CANSQLGGTGPTDTQYF
TGCGCCAACAGCCAACTTGGTGGGACAGGGCCTACAGATACGCAGTATTTT
>TRBJ1-4|TRBV4-1|.|.
CTRSHYYGLTNEKLFF
TGCACCAGAAGCCATTACTATGGGTTAACTAATGAAAAACTGTTTTTT
>TRBJ1-6|TRBV6-5|.|once
CASRGWTAENSLLHF
TGTGCCAGCAGGGGATGGACAGCGGAAAATTCACTCCTCCACTTT
>TRBJ2-7|TRBV7-2|TRBD2|.
CASSFQGLAGGGAYEQYF
TGTGCCAGCAGCTTTCAGGGACTAGCTGGTGGTGGGGCCTACGAGCAGTACTTC
>TRBJ2-7|TRBV6-1|.|.
CAIAVGVGYEQYF
TGTGCCATCGCCGTGGGGGTAGGCTACGAGCAGTACTTC
>TRBJ2-1|TRBV7-9|TRBD2|.
CASRPRTGTSRTNEQFF
TGTGCCAGCAGACCCCGCACCGGGACTAGCCGGACGAATGAGCAGTTCTTC
>TRBJ2-2|TRBV7-8|.|.
CTSSPGRLDTGELFF
TGTACCAGTAGCCCGGGACGGCTCGACACCGGGGAGCTGTTTTTT
>TRBJ2-1|TRBV11-1|TRBD2|once
CASNLRSTGGGYEQFF
TGTGCCAGCAACCTTCGCTCGACTGGCGGGGGGTATGAGCAGTTCTTC
>TRBJ2-2|TRBV6-5|.|.
CASRTRSTGKLFF
TGTGCCAGCAGGACGAGGAGTACCGGGAAACTGTTTTTT
>TRBJ2-7|TRBV6-5|TRBD1|many
CASSYSGTGNYEQYF
TGTGCCAGCAGTTACTCGGGGACAGGGAATTACGAGCAGTACTTC
>TRBJ2-6|TRBV12-3/TRBV12-4|TRBD1|many
CASSPDRVLSGANVLTF
TGTGCCAGCAGTCCGGACAGGGTTCTCTCGGGGGCCAACGTCCTGACTTTC
>TRBJ2-5|TRBV18|.|.
CASSLQETLYF
TGTGCCAGCTCACTACAAGAGACCCTGTACTTC
>TRBJ2-1|TRBV11-2|.|once
CVSSLGQLYNERFF
TGTGTCAGCAGTTTAGGACAGTTGTACAATGAGCGGTTCTTC
>TRBJ2-1|TRBV11-1|.|.
CTSSFFGRQDGQFF
TGTACCAGCAGCTTCTTCGGGAGACAGGATGGGCAGTTCTTC
>TRBJ1-1|TRBV7-9|.|many
CASSFGKGLAFF
TGTGCCAGCAGCTTTGGGAAGGGATTGGCTTTCTTT
>TRBJ2-3|TRBV19|.|few
CASSIIGASTDTQYF
TGTGCCAGTAGTATCATTGGCGCAAGCACAGATACGCAGTATTTT
>TRBJ1-5|TRBV6-6|.|.
CASRPRVTAFGNLPQHF
TGTGCCAGCAGGCCCCGGGTCACAGCGTTTGGCAATTTGCCCCAGCATTTT
>TRBJ1-2|TRBV4-2|.|.
CVSSQGAEGQGYGYTF
TGTGTCAGCAGCCAAGGAGCCGAGGGGCAGGGGTATGGCTACACCTTC
>TRBJ2-3|TRBV29-1|.|many
CSVPRGADTQYF
TGCAGCGTCCCAAGGGGGGCAGATACGCAGTATTTT
>TRBJ2-1|TRBV12-3/TRBV12-4|TRBD2|many
CASSLTGGRNEQFF
TGTGCCAGCAGTTTAACGGGAGGGCGCAATGAGCAGTTCTTC
>TRBJ2-1|TRBV29-1|TRBD2|.
CCVDGLAGGTNYNKQFF
TGCTGCGTTGACGGTCTAGCGGGAGGAACTAACTACAATAAGCAGTTCTTC
>TRBJ2-3|TRBV6-1|TRBD1|.
CASAQGASTDTQYF
TGTGCCAGTGCACAGGGGGCAAGCACAGATACGCAGTATTTT
>TRBJ1-1|TRBV5-6|.|.
CASSFGRWWGNTEAFF
TGTGCTAGCAGCTTCGGTCGCTGGTGGGGGAACACTGAAGCTTTCTTT
>TRBJ1-1|TRBV11-1|.|.
CTTAGGTTNTEAFF
TGTACAACCGCGGGAGGGACCACGAACACTGAAGCTTTCTTT
>TRBJ2-1|TRBV11-3|.|once
CASIAEVSSFQFF
TGTGCCAGCATCGCAGAGGTGTCTAGCTTCCAGTTCTTC